This T cell receptor beta chain was identified in a study of neurological immune-mediated disorders. This clonotype was counted at least ten times. CDR3 length equals 17 residues. Germline lookup yields CDR1 SGHDT and CDR2 YYEEEE. The V and J ends lost 2 bases and 3 bases, in that order; junction bases with no gene match: 11. One entry per CDR3 protein, called by TCRdb with MiXCR from the 5' RACE reads. The data show roughly 60,000 distinct CDR3 sequences, 4% to 6% seen once. The chain combines TRBV5-6 with TRBJ2-5, with 9 positions matching TRBD2. The sequenced sample was PBMCs. The receptor comes from a woman aged 45-65 years with multiple sclerosis. CDR3 nucleotides: TGTGCCAGCAGCTTCGGTGGCGGGGGGGCAGGAGAAGAGACCCAGTACTTC. Residues: CASSFGGGGAGEETQYF.